This T cell receptor beta chain derives from a study of Graves' ophthalmopathy and Graves' hyperthyroidism. The authors amplified TCR beta CDR3 regions from RNA transcripts. Following a first-round RT-PCR that used HTBI primers, a second-round multiplex PCR was carried out. TCRdb re-called the multiplex PCR reads through MiXCR, storing one row per CDR3 protein. The sample contains hundreds of thousands of distinct CDR3 sequences, more than 20% of which appear only once. This clonotype appeared many times. An end of the junction differs from the germline gene, which may be a read error. The sample consisted of peripheral blood. The clonotype was recovered from a woman aged 18-29 years with stable Graves' hyperthyroidism.

CDR3 bases: TGCAGTGCTAGTTTACTGACTCTAGCCAAAAACATTAAGTACTTC. Its translation is CSASLLTLAKNIKYF. The chain is built from TRBV20-1 and TRBJ2-4; a weak D match, TRBD2 (5 bases). CDR3 length: 15 amino acids. Germline V lookup: CDR1 DFQATT, CDR2 SNEGSKA (reference sequence).